A single sample is the source of the 21 T cell receptor beta chains below, sequenced in a study of blood T cell repertoires in COVID-19. Produced via immunoSEQ multiplex PCR; TCRdb's table is partial and in-frame only. The sample includes about 150,000 clones, about 80% of them seen just once. The sample comprised PBMCs or T cells enriched from blood (not recorded which). The origin of the receptors is an older woman in a cohort exposed to, infected with or recovered from COVID-19 (not recorded which).

V and J are TRBV28 and TRBJ2-2; D possibly corresponds to TRBD1 (6 bases). Germline V gives CDR1 MDHEN, CDR2 SYDVKM. The CDR3 spans 16 residues. Trimming removed 6 bases from V and 4 bases from J, with 18 bases in between. CDR3 in amino acids: CASRPPGQILTGELFF. CDR3 in DNA: TGTGCCAGCAGGCCTCCGGGACAAATACTCACCGGGGAGCTGTTTTTT.

The CDR3 sequence is CASSTGQFNSPLHF. CDR3 DNA sequence: TGTGCCAGCAGCACGGGACAGTTTAATTCACCCCTCCACTTT. The chain carries TRBV7-3 and TRBJ1-6; TRBD1 agrees at 7 bases. The CDR3 spans 14 residues. V trimming: 5 bases; J trimming: 6 bases; junction bases outside the gene matches: 4. The germline CDR1 and CDR2 sequences are SGHTA and FQGTGA.

The genes are TRBV15 and TRBJ1-4, with 7 nucleotides matching TRBD1. The germline V gene encodes CDR1 LNHNV and CDR2 YYDKDF (reference sequence). The J segment lost 6 bases and the V segment lost 2 bases, leaving 9 bases of the junction unmatched. This CDR3 spans 16 amino acids. CDR3 bases: TGTGCCACCAGCAGATACCGGACAGGTTGGGATGAAAAACTGTTTTTT. Translation: CATSRYRTGWDEKLFF.

This clone was seen a handful of times. The gene calls are TRBV30 and TRBJ1-6; 7 nucleotides agree with TRBD1. The CDR3 totals 14 residues. Trimming removed 5 bases from V and 8 bases from J; junction bases left unmatched: 9. CDR1 is GTSNPN and CDR2 is SVGIG in the germline V gene (reference sequence). The CDR3 DNA sequence: TGTGCCTGGGGAAGGACAGGAACGCATTCACCCCTCCACTTT. As protein: CAWGRTGTHSPLHF.

Only a few counts were recorded for this clone. The chain uses TRBV11-2 and TRBJ2-3; 9 positions match TRBD1. The CDR3 length is 16 residues. The ends lost 2 bases at V and 3 bases at J; junction bases unmatched: 6. Germline loops: CDR1 SGHAT, CDR2 FQNNGV. In nucleotides, the CDR3 is TGTGCCAGCAGCTTAAGCCGGGACAGGGTGACAGATACGCAGTATTTT. It is translated as CASSLSRDRVTDTQYF.

The V gene is TRBV6-6, the J gene TRBJ2-1; 7 nucleotides line up with TRBD2. The germline V gene encodes CDR1 MNHNY and CDR2 SVGAGI (reference sequence). V dropped 5 bases and J dropped 7; count of bases not matched to a gene: 8. The CDR3 is 14 residues long. The CDR3: CASSQQAGRNEQFF. Written as DNA, the CDR3 is TGTGCCAGCAGTCAACAAGCGGGGAGGAATGAGCAGTTCTTC.

This chain joins TRBV11-3 and TRBJ1-1; D is perhaps TRBD1 (5 bases). The CDR3 loop spans 13 amino acids. Germline CDR1 SGHNT, CDR2 YENEEA. Trimming took off 1 base at V and 7 bases at J, with 10 bases between the two ends. CDR3 loop: CASSLGGGNEAFF. DNA of the CDR3: TGTGCCAGCAGCTTAGGTGGGGGGAATGAAGCTTTCTTT.

The V and J genes are TRBV7-2 and TRBJ1-3; D is perhaps TRBD1 (6 bases). In germline, CDR1 is SGHTA, CDR2 FQGNSA. This CDR3 spans 15 amino acids. V was pared by 5 bases and J by 4 bases, with 15 bases between. CDR3 residues: CASSLPGTPGNTIYF. The DNA of the CDR3 is TGTGCCAGCAGCCTCCCAGGGACACCCGGAAACACCATATATTTT.

J is TRBJ1-5 and V is TRBV27; maybe TRBD1 (6 bases). CDR3 size: 17 residues. The germline V and J ends were trimmed by 8 bases and 2 bases, with 22 bases remaining between them. CDR1 is MNHEY, CDR2 SMNVEV, per germline (reference sequence). CDR3 loop: CASPEGQGHEGNQPQHF. The CDR3 region has the DNA TGTGCCAGCCCCGAGGGGCAGGGGCACGAAGGCAATCAGCCCCAGCATTTT.

This clone has a handful of counts. V usage is TRBV6-5 and J usage is TRBJ1-1; TRBD1 matches at 12 bases. CDR3 length: 15 amino acids. V gave up 2 bases and J gave up 3 bases; unmatched junction bases: 1. Germline values: CDR1 MNHEY, CDR2 SVGAGI. The CDR3 DNA sequence: TGTGCCAGCAGTTACGGGGACAGGGGGCACACTGAAGCTTTCTTT. Residues: CASSYGDRGHTEAFF.

The chain uses TRBV11-2 and TRBJ1-5; D unclear. Trimming left V 4 bases short and J 3 bases short, with 7 bases between. Germline V lookup: CDR1 SGHAT, CDR2 FQNNGV. This CDR3 comprises 13 residues. Written as DNA, the CDR3 is TGTGCCAGCAGCTGGACTAACAATCAGCCCCAGCATTTT. It is translated as CASSWTNNQPQHF.

This chain connects TRBV13 to TRBJ2-7, with 12 bases aligning to TRBD2. V was pared by 0 bases and J by 5 bases, with 8 bases of the junction left unmatched. The CDR3 sequence is 17 residues long. Germline CDR1 reads PRHDT; CDR2 reads FYEKMQ (reference sequence). CDR3 DNA: TGTGCCAGCAGCTTAGGCCTCCTAGCGGGAGGGCAAGACGAGCAGTACTTC. Residues: CASSLGLLAGGQDEQYF.

The chain combines TRBV5-6 with TRBJ2-7, with D possibly matching TRBD2 (5 bases). The V gene lost 5 bases and the J gene lost 7 bases, with 22 bases spanning the gap. Germline CDR1 and CDR2: SGHDT and YYEEEE. CDR3 length: 15 amino acids. The CDR3 here is CASRPGWNPVGEQYF. The CDR3 region has the DNA TGTGCCAGCAGGCCGGGATGGAATCCCGTTGGGGAGCAGTACTTC.

The chain employs TRBV5-1 and TRBJ2-3; 9 bases are shared with TRBD1. V dropped 3 bases and J dropped 6; count of bases not matched to a gene: 5. The CDR3 sequence is 14 residues long. The germline CDR1 and CDR2 sequences are SGHRS and YFSETQ. CDR3 in DNA: TGCGCCAGCAGCTCCGGGACAGGGACGGATACGCAGTATTTT. Translated, it gives CASSSGTGTDTQYF.

This chain links TRBV2 with TRBJ2-7, with 9 positions matching TRBD1. The CDR3 has 14 amino acids. Germline values: CDR1 SNHLY, CDR2 FYNNEI. V was pared by 2 bases and J by 4 bases, with 3 bases of the junction left unmatched. The CDR3 region has the DNA TGTGCCAGCAGTGAACACAGGGGGCTGTACGAGCAGTACTTC. As protein: CASSEHRGLYEQYF.

The rearrangement joins TRBV3-1 (or the pseudogene TRBV3-2) to TRBJ2-1; D might be TRBD2 (6 bases). There are 14 residues in the CDR3. Germline-derived CDR1 and CDR2 are LGHDT and YNNKEL (reference sequence). Trimming cost V 3 bases and J 7 bases, with 13 bases left between them. The CDR3 region has the DNA TGTGCCAGCAGCCATCCCCCGACTAGTAATGAGCAGTTCTTC. Its protein product is CASSHPPTSNEQFF.

This clone showed up just a few times. This chain links TRBV6-5 with TRBJ1-1; tentative D call: TRBD1 (5 bases). Trimming took off 2 bases at V and 1 base at J, with 11 bases between the two ends. The CDR3 loop spans 15 amino acids. Germline values: CDR1 MNHEY, CDR2 SVGAGI. CDR3 sequence reads: CASSYKGQGNTEAFF. CDR3 sequence (DNA): TGTGCCAGCAGTTACAAGGGGCAGGGGAACACTGAAGCTTTCTTT.

The V and J genes are TRBV5-4 and TRBJ2-5; D is possibly TRBD2 (5 bases). Germline V gene data show CDR1 as SGHNT and CDR2 as YYREEE (reference sequence). Trimming stripped 4 bases from V and 1 base from J, with 11 bases between. The CDR3 is 14 amino acids. Written as DNA, the CDR3 is TGTGCCAGCAGCGCCGGGAACCCCCAAGAGACCCAGTACTTC. Its translation is CASSAGNPQETQYF.

Only a few counts were recorded for this clone. J is TRBJ1-5 and V is TRBV19; 7 positions match TRBD1. Germline V gene sequence: CDR1 LNHDA, CDR2 SQIVND (reference sequence). This CDR3 contains 14 residues. The J segment lost 5 bases and the V segment lost 5 bases, leaving 6 bases of the junction unmatched. As DNA, the CDR3 is TGTGCCAGTAGTGTACAGGGGACGGATCAGCCCCAGCATTTT. Translated: CASSVQGTDQPQHF.

In this sample, this clone turned up a few times. The CDR3 nucleotides are TGTGCCAGCAGCCAAGCCAAGAACACTGAAGCTTTCTTT. The encoded protein is CASSQAKNTEAFF. This chain joins TRBV3-1 (or the pseudogene TRBV3-2) and TRBJ1-1; D is undetermined. The CDR3 covers 13 residues. Looked up from germline, CDR1 is LGHDT and CDR2 is YNNKEL (reference sequence). V lost 1 base, J lost 1 base, and 4 bases lay in between.

The chain recombines TRBV6-2 or TRBV6-3 with TRBJ2-6; 10 nucleotides align to TRBD1. CDR1 is MNHEY, CDR2 SVGEGT, per germline. The CDR3 loop spans 18 amino acids. V was clipped by 3 bases and J by 1 base; unmatched bases: 6. Here the CDR3 reads CASSYTGTGESGANVLTF. The DNA for the CDR3 is TGTGCCAGCAGTTATACCGGGACAGGGGAGTCTGGGGCCAACGTCCTGACTTTC.